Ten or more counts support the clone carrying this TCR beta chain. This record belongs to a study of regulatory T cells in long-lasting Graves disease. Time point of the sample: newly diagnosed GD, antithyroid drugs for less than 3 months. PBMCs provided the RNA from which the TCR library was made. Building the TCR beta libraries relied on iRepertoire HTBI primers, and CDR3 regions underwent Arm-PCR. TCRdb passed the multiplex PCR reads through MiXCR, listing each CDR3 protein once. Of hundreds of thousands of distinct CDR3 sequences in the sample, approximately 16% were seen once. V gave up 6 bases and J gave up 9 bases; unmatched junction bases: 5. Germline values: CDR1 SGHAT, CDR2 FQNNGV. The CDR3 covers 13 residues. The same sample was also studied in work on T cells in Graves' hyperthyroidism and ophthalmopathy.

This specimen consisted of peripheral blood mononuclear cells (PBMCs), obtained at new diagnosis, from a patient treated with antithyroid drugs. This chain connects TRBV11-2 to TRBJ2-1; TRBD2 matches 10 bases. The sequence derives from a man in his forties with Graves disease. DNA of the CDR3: TGTGCCAGCAGGAGCGGGGGGGCGGGTGAGCAGTTCTTC. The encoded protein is CASRSGGAGEQFF.